These 10 T cell receptor beta chains share one sample of origin, sequenced in a study of cytomegalovirus exposure and HLA in healthy donors (dated by TCRdb to 2017 to 2019). The library was obtained by the immunoSEQ multiplex PCR assay. For the multiplex PCR, a mixture combining 60 forward primers for TCR Vbeta segments and 13 reverse primers for TCR Jbeta segments was used. TCRdb re-hosts the immuneACCESS table, in-frame sequences only. Its copies lack some clones; in the studies checked, an unresolved V gene accounts for under half of them, and the cause for the rest is not known. The sample table shows 150,000 to 200,000 clones, and 77% are seen once. The ten largest clones represent about 1.5% of the sample. The sample comprised PBMCs. The receptor source for this set is a man younger than 35 in good health and CMV-seronegative.

Details on this clone: One end of the junction is discordant with germline, which a read error may explain. The chain employs TRBV7-3 and TRBJ2-3; 10 bases align to TRBD2. Germline V lookup: CDR1 SGHTA, CDR2 FQGTGA. CDR3 length equals 16 residues. The CDR3 protein is CASSFLSGGAGDTQYF. In nucleotides, the CDR3 is TGTGCTAGCAGCTTTCTCAGCGGGGGGGCCGGAGATACGCAGTATTTT.

The V gene is TRBV4-3, the J gene TRBJ1-5; D remains ambiguous. Germline values: CDR1 LGHNA, CDR2 YSLEER. This CDR3 is 12 amino acids long. The germline V and J ends were trimmed by 0 bases and 10 bases, with 7 bases remaining between them. In DNA, the CDR3 is TGCGCCAGCAGCCAAGATGTGGGCCCCCAGCATTTT. Protein: CASSQDVGPQHF.

The rearrangement joins TRBV6-5 to TRBJ2-5; 8 bases map to TRBD1. The CDR3 extends over 15 amino acids. V was pared by 6 bases and J by 3 bases, with 9 bases of the junction left unmatched. The germline gives CDR1 MNHEY, CDR2 SVGAGI. The CDR3 here is CASRQTGTGEETQYF. CDR3 DNA sequence: TGTGCCAGCAGGCAGACCGGGACAGGAGAAGAGACCCAGTACTTC.

The gene calls are TRBV7-8 and TRBJ1-3; 7 nucleotides align to TRBD1. The CDR3 contains 14 residues. After removal of 5 bases from V and 3 bases from J, the junction contained 4 bases not matched to a gene. Germline CDR1 and CDR2: SGHVS and FQNEAQ. The DNA of the CDR3 is TGTGCCAGCAGCCCGGACAGGTTTGGAAACACCATATATTTT. This codes for CASSPDRFGNTIYF.

This clone was detected only a few times. CDR3 sequence reads: CASSQDRNTEAFF. Here the CDR3 DNA reads TGTGCCAGCTCACAGGACAGAAACACTGAAGCTTTCTTT. The J gene is TRBJ1-1, the V gene TRBV18; D is perhaps TRBD1 (6 bases). Germline CDR1 reads KGHSH; CDR2 reads LQKENI. This CDR3 is 13 amino acids long. The ends were cut back, 4 bases at V and 2 bases at J, with 8 bases in the middle.

The chain has TRBV13 and TRBJ1-2, with 7 bases fitting TRBD1. Germline CDR1 and CDR2: PRHDT and FYEKMQ (reference sequence). This CDR3 is 16 amino acids long. The junction had 10 bases not matched to a gene; V was cut back by 5 bases and J by 1 base. This CDR3 reads CASSRQWTGLNYGYTF. CDR3 bases: TGTGCCAGCAGCCGCCAATGGACAGGTCTTAACTATGGCTACACCTTC.

This rearrangement joins TRBV18 to TRBJ1-2; D unclear. Trimming removed 6 bases from V and 1 base from J, with 18 bases in between. This CDR3 has 16 residues. CDR1 is KGHSH and CDR2 is LQKENI in the germline V gene. CDR3: CASSIMGAGLNYGYTF. Written as DNA, the CDR3 is TGTGCCAGCTCGATCATGGGCGCAGGCCTTAACTATGGCTACACCTTC.

The gene calls are TRBV2 and TRBJ2-1, with TRBD2 identical over 8 bases. The CDR3 extends over 14 amino acids. Per germline, CDR1 SNHLY and CDR2 FYNNEI. V shed 6 bases and J 3 bases; nucleotides not matched to a gene: 4. The CDR3 sequence: CASRLAGGYNEQFF. CDR3 DNA: TGTGCCAGCAGGCTCGCGGGGGGCTACAATGAGCAGTTCTTC. Looking up the rest from reference TRBV2 and TRBJ2-1 gives the full variable domain: EPEVTQTPSHQVTQMGQEVILRCVPISNHLYFYWYRQILGQKVEFLVSFYNNEISEKSEIFDDQFSVERPDGSNFTLKIRSTKLEDSAMYFCASRLAGGYNEQFFGPGTRLTVL.

The count of this clone is one. The chain joins TRBV10-3 to TRBJ2-7; no clear D gene. V was trimmed by 1 base and J by 7 bases, leaving 20 bases between them. The CDR3 runs 16 residues. CDR1 and CDR2 (germline): ENHRY, SYGVKD. The CDR3 is CAISELMAENPLEQYF. In nucleotides, the CDR3 is TGTGCCATCAGTGAGTTGATGGCAGAAAACCCCCTGGAGCAGTACTTC.

This clone was observed a handful of times. The gene calls are TRBV5-1 and TRBJ2-7; maybe TRBD2 (5 bases). Trimming removed 7 bases at V and 7 bases at J, with 18 bases between. The germline V gene has CDR1 SGHRS and CDR2 YFSETQ. This CDR3 has 13 amino acids. CDR3 sequence (DNA): TGCGCCAGCGGCCCCGGGAACCCTGGAGAGCAGTACTTC. Translated, it gives CASGPGNPGEQYF.